The sample holds a few counts of the clone carrying this TCR beta chain. This entry comes from a study of blood T cells in healthy people across ages. Primed by a sample-barcoded 5' primer and a J-beta primer mix, a second PCR proceeded for roughly 7 to 12 cycles. TCRdb fed the 5' RACE reads into MiXCR, producing one record per CDR3 protein. The data contain 600,000 to 850,000 distinct CDR3 sequences, just under 25% of them seen just once; the ten biggest clones take up 9.4%. This CDR3 has 13 residues. The V and J ends lost 2 bases and 2 bases respectively, with 6 bases between them. The germline V gene encodes CDR1 MNHEY and CDR2 SVGAGI. The sample also formed part of further work on T cells of mothers and their children.

The clonotype comes from a boy between 10 and 17 years old in good health. The chain combines TRBV6-5 with TRBJ1-2, with unresolved D. The source material was blood. The CDR3 protein is CASSYKQNYGYTF. CDR3 bases: TGTGCCAGCAGTTACAAACAGAACTATGGCTACACCTTC.